The present TCR beta chain was sequenced within a study of blood T cell repertoires in COVID-19. Background on the study: The origin of the acute and convalescent COVID-19 samples was the United States, Italy and Spain.

Data came from immunoSEQ multiplex PCR; TCRdb stores just in-frame clones and leaves some out. The repertoire has some 200,000 clones, about 78% of them found once; the top ten carry under 8.5%. Looked up from germline, CDR1 is SGDLS and CDR2 is YYNGEE. Trimming at V came to 1 base and at J to 10 bases, leaving 9 bases not matched to a gene. The CDR3 sequence is 16 residues long. The sample taken for sequencing was peripheral blood. The chain employs TRBV9 and TRBJ2-1; TRBD2 matches at 12 bases. This TCR was sampled from a woman between 65 and 79 years old with acute or convalescent COVID-19. The CDR3 DNA reads TGTGCCAGCAGCGTAATCGCGACTAGCGGGGGAGGAGAGCAGTTCTTC. Protein sequence: CASSVIATSGGGEQFF.